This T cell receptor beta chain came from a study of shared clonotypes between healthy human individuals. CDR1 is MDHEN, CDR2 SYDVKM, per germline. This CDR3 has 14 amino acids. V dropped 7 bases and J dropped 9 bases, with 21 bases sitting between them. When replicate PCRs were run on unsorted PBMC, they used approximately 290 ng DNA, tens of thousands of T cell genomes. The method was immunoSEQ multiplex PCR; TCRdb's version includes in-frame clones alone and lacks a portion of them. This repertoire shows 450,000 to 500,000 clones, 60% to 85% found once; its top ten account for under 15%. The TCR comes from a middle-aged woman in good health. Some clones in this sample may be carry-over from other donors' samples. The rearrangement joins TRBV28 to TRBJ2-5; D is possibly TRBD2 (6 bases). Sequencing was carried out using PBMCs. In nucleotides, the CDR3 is TGTGCCAGCACCGAAGCGGGCCCCGGAGGGGCCCAGTACTTC. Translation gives CASTEAGPGGAQYF.